This T cell receptor (beta chain) was obtained from a study of blood T cell repertoires in COVID-19 (dated by TCRdb to the early 2020s). The study in broad terms: Samples from collaborators originated in the United States, Italy and Spain and spanned both the acute and convalescent phases of COVID-19. The prospective study material was composed of cDNA or gDNA derived from T cells, B-cell-depleted T cells, or PBMCs. Where available, HLA class I and class II types were taken from metadata supplied by the sample provider and were not determined by assay-based typing. The dataset comprised deeply sampled blood TCRbeta repertoires from subjects exposed to, actively infected with, or recovered from COVID-19. The repertoires were made available in a free public database intended to serve as a resource for research on the immune response to SARS-CoV-2. The samples were drawn from the first 160 participants of the ongoing ImmuneRACE study and from over 950 subjects provided by 6 global collaborators. A de-identified subject ID, COVID-19 status, age in years and sex were almost always included in the sample metadata.

The immunoSEQ Assay, a bias-controlled multiplex PCR, was used to amplify TCRbeta CDR3 regions from genomic DNA. Turning to the authors' computational methods: Within the assay, amplification of reference gene primers was used to estimate how many nucleated cells each sample contained. To quantify the absolute abundance of each unique TCRbeta CDR3 rearrangement, sequence reads were collapsed and filtered. For each sample, productive Simpson clonality was calculated by taking the square root of Simpson's diversity index across productive rearrangements. TCRdb stores this immuneACCESS table with in-frame sequences only. Part of the clones is absent; in the studies checked, under half of the shortfall reflects unresolved V genes, and no reason is known for the rest. The V and J calls and clone size were taken over from that table, and D and trimming were inferred from the DNA. Across this sample there are hundreds of thousands of clones, with less than 85% seen only once. The biggest ten clones account for approximately 4% of the sample.

This clone was detected once. It has no known antigen specificity. No much larger clone is present one base from it, and per-base qualities are unavailable. Collaborating institutions collected whole blood in K2EDTA tubes following their own protocols. Collaborator samples were shipped for TCRbeta analysis as frozen whole blood, isolated PBMCs, or DNA extracted from either sample type. Study-wide conclusions, independent of this receptor: The amount of clinical and demographic metadata varied by source and participant and was provided uncurated.

The TCR was taken from a woman aged 80 or over with acute or convalescent COVID-19. Sequencing was done on a sample of peripheral blood.

CDR3 sequence: CASSPAGGPYGYTF. The DNA is as follows: TGTGCCAGCAGCCCAGCGGGGGGTCCCTATGGCTACACCTTC. The chain joins TRBV7-2 to TRBJ1-2, with a weak D call of TRBD1 (5 bases match). Trimming takes 5 bases from V and 4 bases from J, and the germline ends sit 14 bases apart. Reading the germline V gene gives CDR1 SGHTA and CDR2 FQGNSA. Taken from cysteine to phenylalanine, the CDR3 has 14 residues. Just the 42-base CDR3 DNA is kept, in frame starting at base 1.